A single sample gave rise to the 15 T cell receptor beta chains below, sequenced in a study of a mutant IDH1 vaccine in newly diagnosed glioma. Time point denoted: baseline, week 1 (first vaccination visit). Sample treatment: pre-vaccination baseline after standard-of-care therapy. Some clones are missing from TCRdb's copy, which holds only in-frame ones; the method was immunoSEQ multiplex PCR. The table has 99,000 or so clones, approximately 90% seen once. The input for sequencing was PBMCs, taken from a glioma patient treated with radiotherapy, temozolomide or both. The receptors stem from a woman in her 50s with glioma.

This clone was observed once. V gene TRBV6-5 combines with J gene TRBJ1-1; no reliable D call. The CDR3 length is 15 residues. The V gene's germline CDR1 is MNHEY and CDR2 SVGAGI. The V end lost 7 bases, the J end lost 1 base, and 16 bases lay between the germline ends. CDR3 nucleotides: TGTGCCAGCACCCGCCGGGAAGGGCGGAACACTGAAGCTTTCTTT. Translated, it gives CASTRREGRNTEAFF.

This clone occurred once. The rearrangement uses TRBV6-6 and TRBJ1-5, with 7 bases fitting TRBD1. The ends lost 7 bases at V and 7 bases at J; junction bases unmatched: 7. CDR1 and CDR2 (germline): MNHNY, SVGAGI (reference sequence). The CDR3 extends over 13 amino acids. The CDR3 coding sequence is TGTGCCAGCACCGTAGGGGGCCTGCAGCCCCAGCATTTT. This sequence encodes CASTVGGLQPQHF.

For the CDR3, the DNA is TGCGCCAGCAGCTTGGGGCGCGCAGTGAACACTGAAGCTTTCTTT. This translates into CASSLGRAVNTEAFF. The V and J genes are TRBV5-1 and TRBJ1-1, with D uncertain. V lost 0 bases and J 0 bases, leaving 9 bases between the germline ends. Looked up from germline, CDR1 is SGHRS and CDR2 is YFSETQ. The CDR3 is 15 residues long.

This clone was found once. This chain connects TRBV29-1 to TRBJ2-5; 9 bases agree with TRBD1. CDR3 length: 13 residues. The V gene's germline CDR1 is SQVTM and CDR2 ANQGSEA. With V trimmed by 6 bases and J by 1 base, 3 bases remained unmatched. The CDR3 reads CSVQQGAQETQYF. The CDR3 nucleotides are TGCAGCGTGCAACAGGGGGCCCAAGAGACCCAGTACTTC.

This clone was observed a handful of times. The gene calls are TRBV5-1 and TRBJ1-6; a weak D match, TRBD1 (6 bases). There are 15 residues in the CDR3. The germline V and J ends were trimmed by 4 bases and 0 bases, with 8 bases remaining between them. Germline CDR1 reads SGHRS; CDR2 reads YFSETQ. The CDR3, as DNA: TGCGCCAGCAGCCCGGACAGCTCCTATAATTCACCCCTCCACTTT. Its translation: CASSPDSSYNSPLHF.

The rearrangement joins TRBV27 to TRBJ2-3, with a weak D call TRBD2 (7 bases). The germline V gene has CDR1 MNHEY and CDR2 SMNVEV (reference sequence). V was cut by 0 bases and J by 7 bases, with 23 bases left in between. CDR3 length: 18 amino acids. CDR3 DNA sequence: TGTGCCAGCAGTTTATCGTGGGGGGGCAGGGGCGCGGGGAATACGCAGTATTTT. This encodes CASSLSWGGRGAGNTQYF.

The chain couples TRBV27 to TRBJ1-2, with 8 positions matching TRBD1. The CDR3 has 16 amino acids. Germline-derived CDR1 and CDR2 are MNHEY and SMNVEV (reference sequence). V shed 6 bases and J 2 bases; nucleotides not matched to a gene: 11. This chain's CDR3 is CASSSARGQENYGYTF. The CDR3 nucleotides are TGTGCCAGCAGCTCCGCGAGGGGACAGGAGAACTATGGCTACACCTTC.

The J gene is TRBJ2-2, the V gene TRBV28; D not resolved. CDR3 size: 19 residues. V was pared by 3 bases and J by 6 bases, with 26 bases between. The germline V gene has CDR1 MDHEN and CDR2 SYDVKM. DNA of the CDR3: TGTGCCAGCAGTTTTCTCCTTCCCTTAGAAGGTTGGATGGCCGGGGAGCTGTTTTTT. Translating gives CASSFLLPLEGWMAGELFF.

The rearrangement links TRBV29-1 to TRBJ1-2; perhaps TRBD1 as D (5 bases). V was clipped by 7 bases and J by 0 bases, with 12 bases between them. This CDR3 is 13 amino acids long. Germline V lookup: CDR1 SQVTM, CDR2 ANQGSEA. Here the CDR3 reads CSARDPPNYGYTF. Here the CDR3 DNA reads TGCAGCGCCCGGGACCCGCCTAACTATGGCTACACCTTC.

This sequence joins TRBV19 and TRBJ1-2; 8 bases are a match to TRBD1. The V gene end was trimmed by 5 bases and the J gene end by 4 bases; junction bases not matched to a gene: 6. The germline gives CDR1 LNHDA, CDR2 SQIVND (reference sequence). The CDR3 runs 14 residues. DNA for the CDR3: TGTGCCAGTAGTGGCAGACAGGGGTCCTATGGCTACACCTTC. As protein: CASSGRQGSYGYTF.

The rearrangement links TRBV5-6 to TRBJ2-5; D not resolved. Germline CDR1 reads SGHDT; CDR2 reads YYEEEE. V lost 7 bases, J lost 7 bases, and 23 bases lay in between. The length of the CDR3 is 15 residues. The CDR3 nucleotides read TGTGCCAGCTTTCTCGCAACGGACCAGGTCGGGACCCAGTACTTC. Its translation: CASFLATDQVGTQYF.

The rearrangement uses TRBV9 and TRBJ2-1, with 12 nucleotides matching TRBD2. The CDR3 covers 16 residues. Germline CDR1 is SGDLS and CDR2 is YYNGEE. With V trimmed by 2 bases and J by 10 bases, 10 bases remained unmatched. In nucleotides, the CDR3 is TGTGCCAGCAGCGTGATGGGGACTAGCGGGCCTCCGGAGCAGTTCTTC. Protein sequence: CASSVMGTSGPPEQFF.

The rearrangement links TRBV9 to TRBJ2-1; 7 nucleotides line up with TRBD1. Germline lookup yields CDR1 SGDLS and CDR2 YYNGEE. This CDR3 has 16 residues. V shed 0 bases and J 12 bases; nucleotides not matched to a gene: 15. The CDR3 region is CASSVGGDRARGGQFF. The CDR3 nucleotides are TGTGCCAGCAGCGTAGGAGGTGACAGGGCGCGCGGTGGGCAGTTCTTC.

The count of this clone is one. The V call is TRBV19, the J call TRBJ1-4; 9 bases fit TRBD1. Trimming at V came to 4 bases and at J to 1 base, leaving 13 bases not matched to a gene. Germline CDR1 LNHDA, CDR2 SQIVND (reference sequence). The CDR3 totals 19 residues. CDR3 sequence reads: CASSTSTGGAGKTNEKLFF. CDR3 nucleotides: TGTGCCAGTAGTACCTCAACAGGGGGCGCGGGGAAAACTAATGAAAAACTGTTTTTT. Full variable domain (outside the CDR3, taken from reference TRBV19 and TRBJ1-4): DGGITQSPKYLFRKEGQNVTLSCEQNLNHDAMYWYRQDPGQGLRLIYYSQIVNDFQKGDIAEGYSVSREKKESFPLTVTSAQKNPTAFYLCASSTSTGGAGKTNEKLFFGSGTQLSVL.

The chain joins TRBV27 to TRBJ2-3; a weak D match, TRBD2 (5 bases). The CDR3 sequence is 16 residues long. V was pared by 4 bases and J by 2 bases, with 16 bases between. Germline lookup yields CDR1 MNHEY and CDR2 SMNVEV (reference sequence). Here the CDR3 DNA reads TGTGCCAGCAGTTCCTCGAGAGGGCCTGTCACAGATACGCAGTATTTT. This translates into CASSSSRGPVTDTQYF.